What follows is one TCR beta chain and its context. Libraries were prepared by immunoSEQ multiplex PCR; TCRdb keeps only in-frame clonotypes and omits some of them. The table records 110,000 to 150,000 clones, 75% to 85% of them present only once. The sample comes from a study of blood T cell repertoires in COVID-19. Study at large: Specimens from acute and convalescent COVID-19 originated in the United States, Italy and Spain.

The receptor was derived from a woman in her 70s with COVID-19, enrolled during active disease. What was sequenced was peripheral blood.

The chain's CDR3 is CASSINEVSNQPQHF. The CDR3 nucleotides read TGTGCCAGTAGTATCAATGAGGTGAGCAATCAGCCCCAGCATTTT. The rearrangement uses TRBV19 and TRBJ1-5; no clear D. V lost 3 bases, J lost 1 base, and 10 bases lay in between. The germline CDR1 and CDR2 sequences are LNHDA and SQIVND (reference sequence). CDR3 length: 15 residues.